This entry concerns a single TCR beta chain. Its antigen remains unidentified. No much larger clonotype is one base removed from it; base qualities were not supplied. TCRbeta CDR3 regions were amplified from genomic DNA by means of the immunoSEQ Assay, a bias-controlled multiplex PCR. As for how the authors treated the data: Nucleated cell counts per sample were estimated from amplification of reference gene primers within the assay. To quantify the absolute abundance of each unique TCRbeta CDR3 rearrangement, sequence reads were collapsed and filtered. For each sample, productive Simpson clonality was calculated as the square root of Simpson's diversity index over productive rearrangements. TCRdb took over this immuneACCESS table, retaining in-frame rearrangements with V and J assigned. Such tables are incomplete; in checked studies, under half of the missing clones stem from an unresolved V gene, and the remainder is unexplained. V, J and clone size were drawn from that table, and D and trimming were deduced from the DNA. In this sample the table shows some 45,000 clones, about nine tenths of which occur a single time. Roughly 10% of the sample belongs to the ten largest clones.

The sample is drawn from a study of blood T cell repertoires in COVID-19 (dated by TCRdb to 2020 to 2022). With respect to the entire study: The collaborator samples originated in the United States, Italy and Spain and spanned the acute and convalescent phases of COVID-19. The prospective study material was composed of cDNA or gDNA derived from T cells, B-cell-depleted T cells, or PBMCs. Deeply sampled blood TCRbeta repertoires from subjects exposed to, actively infected with, or recovered from COVID-19 were included in the dataset. A freely available public database, intended as a resource for researchers studying the immune response to SARS-CoV-2, is where the repertoires were released. The samples were drawn from two sources: the first 160 participants of the ongoing ImmuneRACE study, and 1,000 to 1,500 subjects contributed by 6 global collaborators. Nearly every sample came with metadata listing a de-identified subject ID, COVID-19 status, age in years and sex. Where HLA class I and class II types were available, the types were taken from metadata supplied by the sample provider, not from assay-based typing. Paper-wide results and their limitations: How much clinical and demographic metadata was included differed by source and by participant, and the metadata was provided uncurated.

The CDR3 goes from the cysteine to the phenylalanine over 18 residues. Just CDR3 DNA is preserved here, 54 bases in frame from base 1. Germline trimming amounts to 2 bases on V and 2 bases on J, with 10 as the count of junction bases outside the gene matches. CDR1 LGHDT and CDR2 YNNKEL are derived from the germline V gene (reference sequence). Whole blood was collected in K2EDTA tubes by collaborating institutions according to the institutions' own protocols. For TCRbeta analysis, collaborators shipped samples as frozen whole blood, isolated PBMCs, or DNA extracted from either of those sample types.

Sample: peripheral blood. Recombination linked TRBV3-1 (or the pseudogene TRBV3-2) to TRBJ2-1, and 9 junctional nucleotides match TRBD2. This receptor was identified in a human donor in a cohort sampled during active COVID-19. The CDR3 corresponds to CASSQRPRPSGAYNEQFF. The nucleotides are TGTGCCAGCAGCCAACGCCCCCGTCCTAGCGGGGCCTACAATGAGCAGTTCTTC.